Presented here are 9 T cell receptor beta chains from one specimen sequenced in a study of OX40 agonist ivuxolimab in advanced cancers. TCRdb keeps only in-frame clones here, not all; method: immunoSEQ multiplex PCR. The table lists about 64,000 clones, about 83% of them singletons, with approximately 9.4% in the top ten. The sample here was CD4+ or CD8+ T cells sorted from blood, taken in a trial of the OX40 agonist ivuxolimab. All receptors come from an adult with an advanced solid tumor such as melanoma, head and neck, liver or kidney cancer.

The table lists this clone with a count of one. V usage is TRBV28 and J usage is TRBJ1-2, with D perhaps TRBD1 (5 bases). This CDR3 is 16 amino acids long. Germline-derived CDR1 and CDR2 are MDHEN and SYDVKM. V was trimmed by 4 bases and J by 1 base, leaving 16 bases between them. CDR3 loop: CASSSGGGGINYGYTF. DNA of the CDR3: TGTGCCAGCAGTTCCGGGGGTGGCGGTATTAACTATGGCTACACCTTC.

The V and J genes are TRBV11-2 and TRBJ2-7; D remains unclear. This CDR3 spans 15 amino acids. Germline-derived CDR1 and CDR2 are SGHAT and FQNNGV. Trimming took off 2 bases at V and 4 bases at J, with 15 bases between the two ends. CDR3 in amino acids: CASSLIPGPPYEQYF. CDR3 coding DNA: TGTGCCAGCAGCTTAATCCCAGGACCCCCTTACGAGCAGTACTTC.

The chain uses TRBV11-3 and TRBJ2-7, with a tentative D call TRBD1 (6 bases). Trimming took 0 bases from V and 3 from J, leaving 9 bases between them. The V gene's germline CDR1 is SGHNT and CDR2 YENEEA. This CDR3 region has 14 residues. Here the CDR3 reads CASSLDAGDYEQYF. The CDR3 DNA reads as TGTGCCAGCAGCTTAGATGCAGGGGACTACGAGCAGTACTTC.

V and J are TRBV7-8 and TRBJ2-1, with 9 positions matching TRBD2. Germline loops: CDR1 SGHVS, CDR2 FQNEAQ. The CDR3 totals 16 residues. V shed 3 bases and J 4 bases; nucleotides not matched to a gene: 7. The DNA of the CDR3 is TGTGCCAGCAGCTTCATGACTAGCGGTATATACAATGAGCAGTTCTTC. Translating it yields CASSFMTSGIYNEQFF.

This chain connects TRBV5-1 to TRBJ2-5; possibly TRBD2 for D (6 bases). From germline, CDR1 is SGHRS and CDR2 YFSETQ. This CDR3 comprises 16 residues. The V end lost 4 bases, the J end lost 0 bases, and 16 bases lay between the germline ends. The CDR3 region is CASSILRSGHQETQYF. The CDR3 DNA reads TGCGCCAGCAGCATCCTTAGAAGCGGGCACCAAGAGACCCAGTACTTC. Based on the CDR3 plus reference TRBV5-1 and TRBJ2-5, the full variable domain is KAGVTQTPRYLIKTRGQQVTLSCSPISGHRSVSWYQQTPGQGLQFLFEYFSETQRNKGNFPGRFSGRQFSNSRSEMNVSTLELGDSALYLCASSILRSGHQETQYFGPGTRLLVL.

The V and J genes are TRBV30 and TRBJ2-7, with 7 positions matching TRBD1. Germline V CDR1 and CDR2: GTSNPN, SVGIG (reference sequence). Trimming at V came to 3 bases and at J to 5 bases, leaving 7 bases not matched to a gene. This CDR3 is 13 amino acids long. The CDR3 region is CAWSADRDHEQYF. For the CDR3, the DNA is TGTGCCTGGAGCGCCGACAGGGACCACGAGCAGTACTTC.

The chain combines TRBV11-2 with TRBJ1-1; D remains ambiguous. The germline V gene has CDR1 SGHAT and CDR2 FQNNGV. This CDR3 has 14 residues. V lost 0 bases, J lost 3 bases, and 8 bases lay in between. CDR3 sequence reads: CASSLERYDTEAFF. For the CDR3, the DNA is TGTGCCAGCAGCTTAGAAAGGTACGACACTGAAGCTTTCTTT.

The V gene is TRBV2, the J gene TRBJ1-4; no definite D call. V was pared by 2 bases and J by 3 bases, with 13 bases between. Germline CDR1 is SNHLY and CDR2 is FYNNEI. The CDR3 is made up of 16 amino acids. The CDR3 reads CASSETARQSNEKLFF. CDR3 coding DNA: TGTGCCAGCAGTGAAACGGCGAGGCAGTCTAATGAAAAACTGTTTTTT.

CDR3 amino acids: CASSSGTRRTGANVLTF. The CDR3 DNA reads as TGTGCCAGCAGCTCCGGGACTAGGAGGACTGGGGCCAACGTCCTGACTTTC. V is TRBV7-2 and J is TRBJ2-6; 8 positions match TRBD2. Germline CDR1 SGHTA, CDR2 FQGNSA. After removal of 4 bases from V and 2 bases from J, the junction contained 7 bases not matched to a gene. CDR3 length: 17 residues.